Shown below are 32 T cell receptor beta chains from a single sample sequenced in a study of molecular identifiers for immune sequencing clone quantification. MiXCR was run by TCRdb on the PCR reads, yielding one entry per CDR3 protein. The table shows roughly 71,000 distinct CDR3 sequences, with around a sixth occurring only once. The sequencing input was naive CD8+ T cells from blood, with Jurkat cell RNA spiked in. Subset indicated: FACS-sorted CD8+CD4-CCR7+CD45RA+ naive T cells. These receptors were taken from a human donor in good health. Some libraries in this study had Jurkat cell RNA spiked in.

J is TRBJ1-5 and V is TRBV28, with D possibly matching TRBD1 (5 bases). Trimming stripped 5 bases from V and 7 bases from J, with 15 bases between. This CDR3 comprises 14 residues. Per the germline V gene, CDR1 is MDHEN and CDR2 is SYDVKM. The CDR3 spells CASSPGGSGQPQHF. The CDR3 region has the DNA TGTGCCAGCAGTCCGGGAGGGTCAGGGCAGCCCCAGCATTTT.

Many counts were recorded for this clonotype. This chain joins TRBV27 and TRBJ2-3; no definite D call. The length of the CDR3 is 13 residues. Between the trimmed V and J ends, which lost 5 bases and 2 bases, there was a span of 8 bases. Germline CDR1 MNHEY, CDR2 SMNVEV (reference sequence). For the CDR3, the DNA is TGTGCCAGCAGTGTCCTCGACACAGATACGCAGTATTTT. This encodes CASSVLDTDTQYF.

This clonotype has a count of ten or more. V is TRBV7-8 and J is TRBJ2-5, with 7 bases lining up with TRBD2. This CDR3 has 14 amino acids. V lost 5 bases, J lost 5 bases, and 8 bases stayed unmatched. The V gene's germline CDR1 is SGHVS and CDR2 FQNEAQ. In DNA form, the CDR3 reads TGTGCCAGCAGCCCTCTTGGTAGCGGGGAGACCCAGTACTTC. This codes for CASSPLGSGETQYF.

This clonotype was detected many times. V is TRBV25-1 and J is TRBJ2-7; TRBD1 matches at 11 bases. Losses at the gene ends were 2 bases for V and 5 bases for J; bases not matched to a gene: 2. This CDR3 is 14 amino acids long. From germline, CDR1 is MGHDK and CDR2 SYGVNS. CDR3 sequence: CASSEPGQGDEQYF. In DNA, the CDR3 is TGTGCCAGCAGTGAACCGGGACAGGGGGACGAGCAGTACTTC.

This clonotype was found many times. The chain is built from TRBV6-2 or TRBV6-3 and TRBJ2-1; 9 nucleotides agree with TRBD2. Germline trimming cut 8 bases from V and 7 bases from J; bases unmatched to any gene: 6. CDR3 size: 13 residues. Germline values: CDR1 MNHEY, CDR2 SVGEGT. CDR3 nucleotide sequence: TGTGCCAGCTCGGTCAGCGGGAGGAATGAGCAGTTCTTC. Translated, it gives CASSVSGRNEQFF.

This clonotype was detected many times. The chain recombines TRBV7-2 with TRBJ2-7; TRBD2 is a possible D gene (5 bases). CDR3 length equals 15 residues. The V end lost 4 bases, the J end lost 2 bases, and 15 bases lay between the germline ends. Germline CDR1 is SGHTA and CDR2 is FQGNSA. CDR3 DNA: TGTGCCAGCAGCTACCCCGGAGGCGCTCCCTACGAGCAGTACTTC. Translation gives CASSYPGGAPYEQYF.

This clonotype was seen at least ten times. The chain has TRBV4-1 and TRBJ2-7; D may be TRBD1 (6 bases). V lost 1 base to trimming and J lost 2 bases, with 12 bases between them. The CDR3 sequence is 15 residues long. CDR1 MGHRA and CDR2 YSYEKL come from the germline V gene. Here the CDR3 DNA reads TGCGCCAGCAGCCAAGTGGGGAGACAGGCCTACGAGCAGTACTTC. It translates to CASSQVGRQAYEQYF.

In this sample, this clonotype turned up many times. This chain joins TRBV7-9 and TRBJ1-1; TRBD1 might be the D (6 bases). Between the trimmed V and J ends, which lost 1 base and 1 base, there was a span of 10 bases. The CDR3 is 15 amino acids. CDR1 is SEHNR, CDR2 FQNEAQ, per germline (reference sequence). CDR3 DNA sequence: TGTGCCAGCAGCTTAGTAATGGGACAGAACACTGAAGCTTTCTTT. Protein: CASSLVMGQNTEAFF.

This clonotype was found many times. The rearrangement links TRBV10-1 to TRBJ2-5; 9 bases align to TRBD2. From germline, CDR1 is WNHNN and CDR2 SYGVQD (reference sequence). V lost 3 bases to trimming and J lost 5 bases; unmatched junction nucleotides: 4. The CDR3 runs 14 residues. CDR3 sequence: CASSEVAGDETQYF. Here the CDR3 DNA reads TGCGCCAGCAGTGAAGTAGCGGGAGATGAGACCCAGTACTTC.

This clonotype was seen repeatedly, ten times or more. This chain connects TRBV7-9 to TRBJ1-1; 8 bases are a match to TRBD1. Trimming took 5 bases from V and 5 from J; bases not matched to a gene: 7. The germline V gene encodes CDR1 SEHNR and CDR2 FQNEAQ (reference sequence). The CDR3 has 14 residues. In nucleotides, the CDR3 is TGTGCCAGCAGCACCGTAACAGGGGGGACTGAAGCTTTCTTT. This codes for CASSTVTGGTEAFF.

On this clonotype itself: The junction does not match germline at one end; this may be a read error. The chain carries TRBV5-6 and TRBJ1-2; D remains unclear. CDR1 is SGHDT and CDR2 is YYEEEE in the germline V gene. The CDR3 spans 13 residues. The CDR3 DNA follows: TGTGCCAGCAGCTTCGGCGCTAACTATGGCTACGCCTTC. Translating gives CASSFGANYGYAF.

Regarding this clonotype: This may stem from a read error, because a much larger clone lies one nucleotide away. The chain recombines TRBV29-1 with TRBJ2-5; perhaps D is TRBD1 or TRBD2 (5 bases each). Germline CDR1 reads SQVTM; CDR2 reads ANQGSEA. CDR3 length: 14 amino acids. The DNA of the CDR3 is TGCAGCGCCGGGGCCCGTACTCCAAGAGAGTCCCAGTACTTC. Encoded protein: CSAGARTPRESQYF. The whole variable domain, remainder taken from reference TRBV29-1 and TRBJ2-5, is SAVISQKPSRDICQRGTSLTIQCQVDSQVTMMFWYRQQPGQSLTLIATANQGSEATYESGFVIDKFPISRPNLTFSTLTVSNMSPEDSSIYLCSAGARTPRESQYFGPGTRLLVL.

The V gene is TRBV7-6, the J gene TRBJ2-3; 10 bases match TRBD2. The CDR3 covers 17 residues. The trim removed 7 bases at V and 2 bases at J, leaving 12 bases unmatched. The germline V gene encodes CDR1 SGHVS and CDR2 FNYEAQ. The CDR3 here is CASIYSSGRVVTDTQYF. The CDR3 nucleotides read TGTGCCAGCATTTATTCAAGCGGGAGGGTCGTCACAGATACGCAGTATTTT.

This clonotype came up many times. The chain combines TRBV30 with TRBJ2-7; TRBD1 matches at 10 bases. The CDR3 totals 15 residues. The trim removed 3 bases at V and 3 bases at J, leaving 8 bases unmatched. Germline lookup yields CDR1 GTSNPN and CDR2 SVGIG (reference sequence). This CDR3 is CAWRLTTGGGYEQYF. The CDR3 nucleotides read TGTGCCTGGAGACTGACGACAGGGGGCGGCTACGAGCAGTACTTC.

V and J are TRBV20-1 and TRBJ2-1; weak D call: TRBD1 (5 bases). The V and J ends lost 5 bases and 2 bases respectively, with 13 bases between them. Germline loops: CDR1 DFQATT, CDR2 SNEGSKA (reference sequence). There are 14 residues in the CDR3. Here the CDR3 reads CSAPQGDAYNEQFF. The DNA of the CDR3 is TGCAGTGCTCCCCAGGGTGATGCCTACAATGAGCAGTTCTTC.

This clonotype was counted between two and nine times. This sequence may be a read error, since a much larger clone differs from it by one base. The V call is TRBV13, the J call TRBJ2-5, with 8 bases matching TRBD1. Trimming took 5 bases from V and 2 from J; bases not matched to a gene: 7. Germline V gene lookup returns CDR1 PRHDT and CDR2 FYEKMQ (reference sequence). The CDR3 runs 15 residues. The CDR3 region has the DNA TGTGCCAGCAGCGCCAGGGGGCTACCTCAAGAGACCCAGTACTTC. This gives the protein CASSARGLPQETQYF.

A note on this clonotype: It may be a read error: a sequence one base away is much more abundant. Because the CDR3 is missing its conserved closing phenylalanine or tryptophan, this is likely a read error. The V gene is TRBV28, the J gene TRBJ1-1; D uncertain. Trimming removed 4 bases at V and 0 bases at J, with 9 bases between. Germline lookup yields CDR1 MDHEN and CDR2 SYDVKM. CDR3 length: 14 amino acids. The CDR3 reads CASSWEGLNTEAFV. CDR3 sequence (DNA): TGTGCCAGCAGTTGGGAGGGTCTGAACACTGAAGCTTTCGTT.

This clonotype was counted at least ten times. J is TRBJ2-3 and V is TRBV4-1, with D tentatively TRBD1 or TRBD2 (5 bases each). The CDR3 runs to 14 residues. The V and J ends lost 4 bases and 2 bases respectively, with 10 bases between them. CDR1 and CDR2 from the germline V gene are MGHRA and YSYEKL. DNA for the CDR3: TGCGCCAGCAGCCGGGACGGCTTCACAGATACGCAGTATTTT. Its translation: CASSRDGFTDTQYF.

This clonotype is medium-sized within its sample. V and J are TRBV10-3 and TRBJ1-1; D ambiguous. The CDR3 contains 16 residues. Germline CDR1 is ENHRY and CDR2 is SYGVKD. The V gene lost 2 bases and the J gene lost 0 bases, with 13 bases spanning the gap. The CDR3 reads CAISERVGDMNTEAFF. CDR3 bases: TGTGCCATCAGTGAGAGAGTAGGCGACATGAACACTGAAGCTTTCTTT.

The rearrangement links TRBV12-3 or TRBV12-4 to TRBJ1-5; 7 positions agree with TRBD1. CDR3 length: 16 amino acids. V lost 6 bases and J lost 4; bases outside the gene matches: 12. CDR3 nucleotides: TGTGCCAGCAGCCAGACAGGGAGAACGAGTAATCAGCCCCAGCATTTT. This codes for CASSQTGRTSNQPQHF.

This clonotype was seen at least ten times. The chain joins TRBV5-5 to TRBJ2-5, with D possibly called TRBD1 or TRBD2 (5 bases each). Trimming pared 4 bases from V and 0 bases from J, leaving 10 bases between. CDR1 is SGHKS, CDR2 YYEKEE, per germline (reference sequence). There are 14 residues in the CDR3. Here the CDR3 reads CASSRRDDQETQYF. The CDR3 nucleotides are TGTGCCAGCAGCCGCCGGGACGACCAAGAGACCCAGTACTTC.

This clonotype came up many times. The rearrangement links TRBV29-1 to TRBJ1-2; D remains ambiguous. Trimming pared 1 base from V and 8 bases from J, leaving 20 bases between. Germline V gene lookup returns CDR1 SQVTM and CDR2 ANQGSEA. This CDR3 is built from 15 residues. In nucleotides, the CDR3 is TGCAGCGTTGAAGTGTACGGACGGATGGTGCGAGGCTACACCTTC. Its translation is CSVEVYGRMVRGYTF.

On this clonotype itself: A much larger clone lies a single base off, so this may be a read error. The gene calls are TRBV9 and TRBJ2-7, with no clear D. This CDR3 is 13 amino acids long. Per the germline V gene, CDR1 is SGDLS and CDR2 is YYNGEE. In nucleotides, the CDR3 is TGTGCCAGCAGCGTCGGCAGCTCCTACGGGCAGTACTTC. It specifies CASSVGSSYGQYF.

A few counts support this clonotype. This chain connects TRBV20-1 to TRBJ2-7; no reliable D call. This CDR3 is built from 15 residues. Germline values: CDR1 DFQATT, CDR2 SNEGSKA (reference sequence). V lost 0 bases and J 2 bases, leaving 14 bases between the germline ends. The CDR3: CSARDSVSATYEQYF. Here the CDR3 DNA reads TGCAGTGCTAGAGATTCTGTCTCGGCCACCTACGAGCAGTACTTC.

In its sample, this clonotype was seen many times. This sequence joins TRBV4-1 and TRBJ1-3; 11 bases match TRBD1. This CDR3 contains 16 residues. J gave up 2 bases and V 5 bases, and 5 bases lay outside the gene matches. Per germline, CDR1 MGHRA and CDR2 YSYEKL. The chain's CDR3 is CASSFWTGGTGNTIYF. For the CDR3, the DNA is TGCGCCAGCAGCTTCTGGACAGGGGGCACTGGAAACACCATATATTTT.

This clonotype was seen many times. The rearrangement joins TRBV28 to TRBJ2-3; 9 bases are a match to TRBD2. Germline lookup yields CDR1 MDHEN and CDR2 SYDVKM. CDR3 length: 16 residues. Unmatched junction bases numbered 6, after V lost 3 bases and J lost 2 bases. The CDR3 is CASSFPSGRNTDTQYF. DNA of the CDR3: TGTGCCAGCAGTTTCCCAAGCGGGAGGAACACAGATACGCAGTATTTT.

This clonotype was counted a few times. The chain combines TRBV3-1 with TRBJ2-7, with D hard to call. The germline V gene encodes CDR1 LGHDT and CDR2 YNNKEL (reference sequence). V dropped 3 bases and J dropped 4 bases, with 4 bases sitting between them. The CDR3 is 11 amino acids. CDR3 coding DNA: TGTGCCAGCAGCCAGATTTACGAGCAGTACTTC. Translating it yields CASSQIYEQYF.

Remarks on this clonotype: A single base separates this from a much larger clone, so it may be a read error. This sequence joins TRBV2 and TRBJ1-2, with D possibly matching TRBD1 (6 bases). Germline V gene data show CDR1 as SNHLY and CDR2 as FYNNEI. This CDR3 region has 15 residues. CDR3 nucleotides: TGTGCCAGCGGTGAAGAGCACAGGGTGGACTATGGCTACACCTTC. It specifies CASGEEHRVDYGYTF.

The sample holds many counts of this clonotype. V gene TRBV20-1 combines with J gene TRBJ2-2; TRBD1 agrees at 11 bases. CDR1 and CDR2 from the germline V gene are DFQATT and SNEGSKA (reference sequence). V lost 1 base and J lost 4; bases outside the gene matches: 8. The CDR3 loop spans 17 amino acids. CDR3 DNA: TGCAGTGCTAGAGCTTTCGGACAGGGGGCCCTCACCGGGGAGCTGTTTTTT. It codes for CSARAFGQGALTGELFF.

The V call is TRBV29-1, the J call TRBJ2-5, with D maybe TRBD1 (6 bases). This CDR3 region has 16 residues. The V gene lost 2 bases and the J gene lost 5 bases, with 21 bases spanning the gap. Looked up from germline, CDR1 is SQVTM and CDR2 is ANQGSEA. The CDR3 protein is CSVEPTDSPWRETQYF. In DNA form, the CDR3 reads TGCAGCGTTGAACCTACGGACAGCCCCTGGAGGGAGACCCAGTACTTC.

The table lists this clonotype with many counts. J is TRBJ1-2 and V is TRBV28; TRBD1 aligns across 11 bases. Germline V gives CDR1 MDHEN, CDR2 SYDVKM. V trimming: 2 bases; J trimming: 8 bases; junction bases outside the gene matches: 10. This CDR3 spans 16 amino acids. The DNA of the CDR3 is TGTGCCAGCAGTTTACCTCCGGGACAGGGGGGAGAGGGCTACACCTTC. Protein product: CASSLPPGQGGEGYTF.

This chain links TRBV13 with TRBJ2-1; 8 bases are shared with TRBD1. The CDR3 totals 15 residues. V lost 8 bases and J lost 0; bases outside the gene matches: 6. Germline loops: CDR1 PRHDT, CDR2 FYEKMQ (reference sequence). The CDR3 bases are TGTGCCAGCGACTACAGGGGGACCTCCTACAATGAGCAGTTCTTC. It translates to CASDYRGTSYNEQFF.